This T cell receptor (beta chain) comes out of a study of blood T cell repertoires in COVID-19. About the study: COVID-19 samples collected from the United States, Italy and Spain covered acute and convalescent phases.

In the authors' workflow: From reference gene primer amplification, estimates of nucleated cell counts were derived. TCRdb keeps only in-frame clones here, not all; method: immunoSEQ multiplex PCR. The DNA gave D and trimming, while V, J and clone size come from that table. The repertoire holds around 50,000 clones, with roughly 90% as singletons. Germline-derived CDR1 and CDR2 are LGHNT and FRNRAP. The trim removed 4 bases at V and 5 bases at J, leaving 18 bases unmatched. The CDR3 sequence is 18 residues long. J is TRBJ2-5 and V is TRBV12-5, with 8 bases aligning to TRBD2. The sample taken for sequencing was peripheral blood. This receptor was obtained from a human donor in a cohort sampled during active COVID-19. CDR3 protein: CASGSPHRGGAPWETQYF. The CDR3 coding sequence is TGTGCTAGTGGTTCACCCCACCGGGGGGGCGCACCGTGGGAGACCCAGTACTTC.